These 12 T cell receptor beta chains came from one sample sequenced in a study of glioma-infiltrating T cells. Amplification of TCR alpha and beta CDR3 regions from RNA used iRepertoire nested multiplex PCR. TCRdb called the multiplex PCR reads again in MiXCR, with one record for every CDR3 protein. In the table there are about 400,000 distinct CDR3 sequences, about 40% of which are singletons. Sample: glioma tissue, nonneoplastic brain tissue, or PBMCs (not recorded which). Receptors were obtained from a human donor with low-grade glioma or glioblastoma, undergoing nonglioma brain surgery, or in good health (not recorded which).

The genes are TRBV5-1 and TRBJ2-7; TRBD2 matches at 15 bases. Trimming at V came to 2 bases and at J to 5 bases, leaving 2 bases not matched to a gene. The CDR3 loop spans 15 amino acids. Germline CDR1 SGHRS, CDR2 YFSETQ. The CDR3 coding sequence is TGCGCCAGCAGCTTCGGGACTAGCGGGAGGAACGAGCAGTACTTC. The encoded protein is CASSFGTSGRNEQYF.

Details on this clonotype: Since the CDR3 does not end with the conserved phenylalanine or tryptophan, this likely comes from a read error. This chain connects TRBV19 to TRBJ1-5, with D perhaps matching TRBD1 (5 bases). Between the trimmed V and J ends, which lost 5 bases and 0 bases, there was a span of 11 bases. Germline CDR1 reads LNHDA; CDR2 reads SQIVND (reference sequence). This CDR3 comprises 15 residues. CDR3 DNA sequence: TGTGCCAGTAGTTCCGGGGCCCATAGCAATCAGCCCCAGCATCTT. Protein: CASSSGAHSNQPQHL.

The chain uses TRBV11-2 and TRBJ1-1; 10 bases align to TRBD1. V lost 1 base to trimming and J lost 1 base; unmatched junction nucleotides: 6. This CDR3 comprises 17 residues. The germline gives CDR1 SGHAT, CDR2 FQNNGV. CDR3 protein: CASSLAYRDRGNTEAFF. The CDR3 DNA follows: TGTGCCAGCAGCTTAGCTTACCGGGACAGGGGGAACACTGAAGCTTTCTTT.

This clonotype appeared many times. The rearrangement links TRBV20-1 to TRBJ2-5, with 10 nucleotides matching TRBD2. With 2 bases clipped from V and 4 bases from J, the junction kept 7 bases outside the gene matches. Per germline, CDR1 DFQATT and CDR2 SNEGSKA (reference sequence). There are 15 residues in the CDR3. In DNA form, the CDR3 reads TGCAGTGCTAGATCTCTAGCGGGAGTTGGAGAGACCCAGTACTTC. It encodes CSARSLAGVGETQYF.

This rearrangement joins TRBV7-9 to TRBJ2-6; D is ambiguous. This CDR3 region has 16 residues. Trimming pared 6 bases from V and 4 bases from J, leaving 16 bases between. CDR1 and CDR2 (germline): SEHNR, FQNEAQ (reference sequence). The CDR3 sequence is CASRADPSWGANVLTF. In DNA form, the CDR3 reads TGTGCCAGCAGGGCGGACCCCTCATGGGGGGCCAACGTCCTGACTTTC.

A few counts support this clonotype. V is TRBV12-3 or TRBV12-4 and J is TRBJ1-4; 8 bases map to TRBD1. The V gene end was trimmed by 5 bases and the J gene end by 4 bases; junction bases not matched to a gene: 3. The CDR3 is 14 residues long. The chain's CDR3 is CASSQGALNEKLFF. In DNA, the CDR3 is TGTGCCAGCAGTCAGGGGGCCCTTAATGAAAAACTGTTTTTT.

The CDR3 region is CVSSFLELADNEQFF. DNA for the CDR3: TGTGTTAGCAGTTTTTTGGAACTAGCGGACAATGAGCAGTTCTTC. The chain uses TRBV28 and TRBJ2-1, with 8 bases lining up with TRBD2. The CDR3 consists of 15 residues. CDR1 is MDHEN, CDR2 SYDVKM, per germline.

This chain links TRBV7-9 with TRBJ2-5; 7 bases agree with TRBD2. With 4 bases clipped from V and 4 bases from J, the junction kept 9 bases outside the gene matches. Germline CDR1 is SEHNR and CDR2 is FQNEAQ (reference sequence). The CDR3 length is 15 residues. CDR3 sequence: CASSSGLVRLETQYF. The DNA of the CDR3 is TGTGCCAGCAGCTCAGGACTAGTCCGGTTAGAGACCCAGTACTTC.

Turning to this clonotype: Just one base apart from a much larger clone, this may be a read error. The genes are TRBV25-1 and TRBJ1-2, with 7 bases aligning to TRBD1. Germline V gene data show CDR1 as MGHDK and CDR2 as SYGVNS. The CDR3 runs 15 residues. The V gene end was trimmed by 4 bases and the J gene end by 5 bases; junction bases not matched to a gene: 10. For the CDR3, the DNA is TGTGCCAGCAGTGCTAACCGGGACAGCTTTTATGGCTACACCTTC. Translation: CASSANRDSFYGYTF.

With regard to this clonotype: Just one base apart from a much larger clone, this may be a read error. The CDR3 carries no conserved terminal phenylalanine or tryptophan, so it likely arises from a read error. The chain is built from TRBV6-5 and TRBJ1-2, with D hard to call. Trimming stripped 5 bases from V and 8 bases from J, with 24 bases between. Looked up from germline, CDR1 is MNHEY and CDR2 is SVGAGI. The CDR3 runs 16 residues. CDR3 amino acids: CASSESGTANFRGYTL. For the CDR3, the DNA is TGTGCCAGCAGTGAATCAGGAACTGCCAACTTTCGAGGCTACACCTTA.

This clonotype showed up just a few times. The gene calls are TRBV6-2 or TRBV6-3 and TRBJ1-3; a weak D match, TRBD1 (6 bases). The V end lost 6 bases, the J end lost 4 bases, and 16 bases lay between the germline ends. The CDR3 runs to 15 residues. Germline V gives CDR1 MNHEY, CDR2 SVGEGT. In DNA form, the CDR3 reads TGTGCCAGCAGAGATCCCCCCGGGACAGGAAACACCATATATTTT. Protein: CASRDPPGTGNTIYF.

The chain uses TRBV6-6 and TRBJ2-7; D remains ambiguous. This CDR3 has 15 residues. V was shortened by 6 bases and J by 5 bases, with 20 bases between the two germline ends. CDR1 is MNHNY, CDR2 SVGAGI, per germline (reference sequence). The CDR3 coding sequence is TGTGCCAGCAGGGCCACAGTTCCACAAGTCAACGAGCAGTACTTC. This codes for CASRATVPQVNEQYF.